Below are 11 T cell receptor beta chains sequenced from a single sample in a study of cytomegalovirus exposure and HLA in healthy donors. PCR employed 60 Vbeta and 13 Jbeta primers. Assay: immunoSEQ multiplex PCR; the TCRdb copy retains only in-frame clones and omits some. The sample has about 110,000 clones; roughly 67% are singletons. The sequenced material came from PBMCs. These TCRs come from a man aged 18 to 30 in good health and CMV-seropositive.

The CDR3 DNA sequence: TGTGCCAGCAGCTTAGGGGGACTCAGCTACAATGAGCAGTTCTTC. Translated: CASSLGGLSYNEQFF. J is TRBJ2-1 and V is TRBV7-3; D is possibly TRBD2 (6 bases). The V and J ends lost 2 bases and 3 bases respectively, with 11 bases between them. Germline V gene lookup returns CDR1 SGHTA and CDR2 FQGTGA. This CDR3 is 15 amino acids long.

The gene calls are TRBV6-1 and TRBJ2-2, with TRBD1 identical over 10 bases. V dropped 6 bases and J dropped 5; count of bases not matched to a gene: 6. CDR1 is MNHNS, CDR2 SASEGT, per germline. The CDR3 covers 15 residues. DNA of the CDR3: TGTGCCAGCAGCTCGACAGGGGGCCTTACCGGGGAGCTGTTTTTT. This translates into CASSSTGGLTGELFF.

V gene TRBV5-4 combines with J gene TRBJ2-3, with a weak D call TRBD1 (6 bases). The germline CDR1 and CDR2 sequences are SGHNT and YYREEE (reference sequence). The CDR3 consists of 15 residues. V was shortened by 0 bases and J by 3 bases, with 11 bases between the two germline ends. The CDR3 spells CASSLGDKRTDTQYF. The CDR3 DNA is TGTGCCAGCAGCTTGGGGGACAAGAGGACAGATACGCAGTATTTT.

This clone came up a few times. The V and J genes are TRBV28 and TRBJ2-5; D unclear. Trimming removed 3 bases at V and 0 bases at J, with 14 bases between. The CDR3 covers 16 residues. The germline gives CDR1 MDHEN, CDR2 SYDVKM. This CDR3 reads CASSFRPGSNQETQYF. CDR3 sequence (DNA): TGTGCCAGCAGTTTTCGGCCAGGTTCGAACCAAGAGACCCAGTACTTC.

This chain connects TRBV6-7 to TRBJ2-7; a weak D match, TRBD2 (5 bases). TRBV6-7 counts as an open reading frame of uncertain function. This CDR3 region has 17 residues. V shed 0 bases and J shed 2 bases, with 17 bases lying between them. CDR3 in amino acids: CASSYSTGWPITYEQYV. As DNA, the CDR3 is TGTGCCAGCAGTTACTCGACGGGGTGGCCTATTACCTACGAGCAGTACGTC.

In its sample, this clone was seen a few times. This rearrangement joins TRBV6-1 to TRBJ2-1, with a weak D call TRBD2 (7 bases). V dropped 5 bases and J dropped 8 bases, with 19 bases sitting between them. The V gene's germline CDR1 is MNHNS and CDR2 SASEGT. The CDR3 runs to 15 residues. The CDR3 DNA reads as TGTGCCAGCAGTAAAAGGGGGGGGGCGGTTGATGAGCAGTTCTTC. Translation: CASSKRGGAVDEQFF.

The rearrangement joins TRBV11-2 to TRBJ1-1; TRBD1 matches at 8 bases. V was pared by 5 bases and J by 3 bases, with 11 bases of the junction left unmatched. The CDR3 runs 16 residues. Germline values: CDR1 SGHAT, CDR2 FQNNGV. In DNA, the CDR3 is TGTGCCAGCAGCCCACGACAGACAGGGGTGGACACTGAAGCTTTCTTT. Its protein is CASSPRQTGVDTEAFF.

This chain uses TRBV5-1 with TRBJ2-1; D gene uncertain. Germline assignment: CDR1 SGHRS and CDR2 YFSETQ. With 1 base removed from V and 1 base from J, the gap between germline ends came to 12 bases. This CDR3 is built from 16 residues. The CDR3 DNA sequence: TGCGCCAGCAGCTTGTTTTGGCAGTTATCCTACAATGAGCAGTTCTTC. Encoded protein: CASSLFWQLSYNEQFF.

The chain carries TRBV6-5 and TRBJ1-1; D uncertain. Germline V gene lookup returns CDR1 MNHEY and CDR2 SVGAGI. This CDR3 contains 13 residues. V lost 0 bases and J lost 7, with 9 bases in between. Written as DNA, the CDR3 is TGTGCCAGCAGTTACTCTCTGAAACTTGAAGCTTTCTTT. Translating gives CASSYSLKLEAFF.

The chain is built from TRBV28 and TRBJ1-1, with a tentative D call TRBD1 (5 bases). The length of the CDR3 is 13 residues. V was cut by 6 bases and J by 3 bases, with 11 bases left in between. Germline V lookup: CDR1 MDHEN, CDR2 SYDVKM. CDR3 loop: CASSTTRDTEAFF. Here the CDR3 DNA reads TGTGCCAGCAGCACTACCAGGGACACTGAAGCTTTCTTT. The full variable domain, rest sourced from reference TRBV28 and TRBJ1-1, is DVKVTQSSRYLVKRTGEKVFLECVQDMDHENMFWYRQDPGLGLRLIYFSYDVKMKEKGDIPEGYSVSREKKERFSLILESASTNQTSMYLCASSTTRDTEAFFGQGTRLTVV.

The chain uses TRBV5-1 and TRBJ2-5, with D possibly being TRBD1 (6 bases). The CDR3 has 16 residues. V lost 0 bases to trimming and J lost 1 base, with 13 bases between them. The V gene's germline CDR1 is SGHRS and CDR2 YFSETQ. Here the CDR3 DNA reads TGCGCCAGCAGCTTGGGTTTCAGGGGCAGCCAAGAGACCCAGTACTTC. It is translated as CASSLGFRGSQETQYF.